This T cell receptor beta chain stems from a study of cytomegalovirus exposure and HLA in healthy donors. Study details: There were 350 to 450 genotyped donors. Of these, roughly 86% fell in the genetic ancestry cluster associated with self-reported Caucasian donors. Findings and caveats of the study: It was reportedly the case that the classifier diagnosed cytomegalovirus status with high specificity and sensitivity. TCR beta chain V- and J-gene trimming was linked, in a later analysis, to a missense variant in DCLRE1C.

Turning to this clone: No antigen is known for it.

Germline V CDR1 and CDR2: MNHEY, SMNVEV (reference sequence). Deletions cut 5 bases from V and 2 bases from J, with 28 bases between. The CDR3 runs to 20 residues. 60 Vbeta and 13 Jbeta primers were used in PCR. Assay used: immunoSEQ multiplex PCR; TCRdb lists only in-frame clones, some missing. Of about 88,000 clones detected, around 90% appear once; the ten largest clones hold 2.3%. The sequence came from a man aged 18 to 29 in good health and CMV-seronegative. The chain couples TRBV27 to TRBJ2-4, with D possibly matching TRBD2 (5 bases). What was sequenced was PBMCs. CDR3 sequence (DNA): TGTGCCAGCAGTCCCCGGTTGGATCTGCCTCGGACTTTAACCAAAAACATTCAGTACTTC. Translation gives CASSPRLDLPRTLTKNIQYF.